A selection of T cell receptor beta chains follows, all from one sample in a study of T cell responses to AZD1222 COVID-19 vaccine. Repertoires were generated with immunoSEQ multiplex PCR, while TCRdb's copy carries only in-frame clones and drops some. The repertoire has more than 30,000 clones, approximately 93% of them found once; the top ten carry roughly 42%. This material consisted of peripheral blood, taken on day 0 of AZD1222 vaccination. Every receptor here comes from an adult in good health. Each CDR3 is given with its conserved first and last residue. D genes are given only for firm matches. Size is omitted from some rows. Given values are once, few, many or a class for expanded clones.

clone size	J gene	V gene	D gene	CDR3 protein	CDR3 DNA
NA	TRBJ1-2	TRBV19	NA	CASSINGRDYGYTF	TGTGCCAGTAGTATCAACGGGCGAGACTATGGCTACACCTTC
NA	TRBJ2-5	TRBV27	TRBD1	CASSPDLQGKETQYF	TGTGCCAGCAGTCCGGATCTACAGGGGAAGGAGACCCAGTACTTC
once	TRBJ2-1	TRBV3-1/TRBV3-2	TRBD2	CASSQDRAVAGNEQFF	TGTGCCAGCAGCCAAGATCGCGCAGTAGCGGGGAATGAGCAGTTCTTC
NA	TRBJ2-7	TRBV5-6	NA	CASSRGPFGDEQYF	TGTGCCAGCAGCAGGGGACCCTTTGGGGACGAGCAGTACTTC
NA	TRBJ1-6	TRBV15	TRBD1	CATRSGTGGQNSPLHF	TGTGCCACCAGGAGCGGGACAGGGGGCCAGAATTCACCCCTCCACTTT
NA	TRBJ2-7	TRBV29-1	NA	CSAASGLGYEQYF	TGCAGCGCGGCGAGTGGGTTGGGCTACGAGCAGTACTTC
NA	TRBJ2-1	TRBV5-1	NA	CATGGGAQGYNEQFF	TGCGCCACCGGAGGGGGGGCGCAAGGGTACAATGAGCAGTTCTTC
NA	TRBJ2-5	TRBV7-2	NA	CASSSRTRGETQYF	TGTGCCAGCAGCTCCCGGACCCGGGGAGAGACCCAGTACTTC
NA	TRBJ1-2	TRBV19	TRBD1	CASSADKGQIYGYTF	TGTGCCAGTAGTGCGGACAAGGGACAGATTTATGGCTACACCTTC
NA	TRBJ1-2	TRBV7-2	NA	CASSLDRNPPGYTF	TGTGCCAGCAGCTTAGACCGAAACCCCCCTGGCTACACCTTC
NA	TRBJ1-1	TRBV19	NA	CASSGRKNTEAFF	TGTGCCAGTAGCGGCAGGAAGAACACTGAAGCTTTCTTT
NA	TRBJ2-2	TRBV5-1	NA	CASSLSGQNTGELFF	TGCGCCAGCAGCTTGTCAGGACAGAACACCGGGGAGCTGTTTTTT
NA	TRBJ2-7	TRBV15	NA	CATSRDLGRGGYEQYF	TGTGCCACCAGCAGAGATCTAGGTAGGGGGGGTTACGAGCAGTACTTC
medium-sized	TRBJ2-3	TRBV4-1	TRBD2	CASSPGREGDTQYF	TGCGCCAGCAGCCCCGGCAGGGAGGGAGATACGCAGTATTTT
NA	TRBJ2-2	TRBV10-1	NA	CASSEPSGRELFF	TGCGCCAGCAGTGAGCCCTCGGGGCGTGAGCTGTTTTTT
NA	TRBJ2-2	TRBV4-3	NA	CASSQAGSTGELFF	TGCGCCAGCAGCCAAGCGGGGTCCACCGGGGAGCTGTTTTTT
once	TRBJ1-1	TRBV6-5	NA	CASRTTAVTEAFF	TGTGCCAGCAGGACTACCGCAGTCACTGAAGCTTTCTTT
few	TRBJ1-2	TRBV27	TRBD1	CATPGQGVGGYTF	TGTGCCACCCCGGGACAGGGGGTAGGTGGCTACACCTTC
NA	TRBJ2-6	TRBV18	NA	CASSSGVSGANVLTF	TGTGCCAGCTCATCAGGAGTTTCTGGGGCCAACGTCCTGACTTTC
NA	TRBJ1-6	TRBV18	NA	CASSLTDGSNSPLHF	TGTGCCAGCTCACTCACTGACGGGAGCAACTCACCCCTCCACTTT
NA	TRBJ1-3	TRBV11-2	NA	CASSPLRNTIYF	TGTGCCAGCAGCCCCCTCCGAAACACCATATATTTT
NA	TRBJ1-2	TRBV3-1/TRBV3-2	NA	CASSLDREVSDYGYTF	TGTGCCAGCAGCCTTGATAGAGAAGTCAGCGACTATGGCTACACCTTC
NA	TRBJ1-5	TRBV5-4	TRBD1	CASSLDRGSQPQHF	TGTGCCAGCAGCTTGGACAGGGGCTCTCAGCCCCAGCATTTT
NA	TRBJ1-2	TRBV6-5	NA	CASSNGGLNGYTF	TGTGCCAGTTCAAATGGGGGATTGAATGGCTACACCTTC
NA	TRBJ1-4	TRBV29-1	NA	CSVEADSSYEKLFF	TGCAGCGTTGAGGCGGACAGCAGTTATGAAAAACTGTTTTTT
NA	TRBJ1-2	TRBV19	NA	CASSIRGGDYGYTF	TGTGCCAGTAGTATAAGAGGGGGTGACTATGGCTACACCTTC
NA	TRBJ2-5	TRBV5-8	TRBD2	CASSPGERGQETQYF	TGTGCCAGCAGCCCCGGAGAGCGGGGGCAAGAGACCCAGTACTTC
NA	TRBJ1-4	TRBV7-9	NA	CASSLLTGYDEKLFF	TGTGCCAGCAGCTTACTTACTGGGTACGATGAAAAACTGTTTTTT
NA	TRBJ1-4	TRBV4-3	NA	CASSQDTGRLNEKLFF	TGCGCCAGCAGCCAAGATACAGGTCGCCTAAATGAAAAACTGTTTTTT
NA	TRBJ2-1	TRBV29-1	TRBD2	CSVGVRGGSHNEQFF	TGCAGCGTTGGGGTCCGGGGGGGCAGCCACAATGAGCAGTTCTTC
NA	TRBJ1-3	TRBV19	NA	CASSELYTEGRDTIYF	TGTGCCAGTAGTGAACTGTATACCGAGGGTCGAGACACCATATATTTT
once	TRBJ1-2	TRBV7-9	TRBD1	CASSSQQISWDRDGYTF	TGTGCCAGCAGCTCACAACAAATATCCTGGGACAGGGATGGCTACACCTTC
once	TRBJ1-1	TRBV7-2	NA	CASSLVSGFEAFF	TGTGCCAGCAGCTTAGTAAGCGGTTTCGAAGCTTTCTTT
NA	TRBJ1-2	TRBV30	NA	CAWRGTGGYTF	TGTGCCTGGAGGGGGACCGGAGGCTACACCTTC
NA	TRBJ1-1	TRBV15	TRBD1	CATSREGQRNTEAFF	TGTGCCACCAGCAGAGAGGGACAGAGGAACACTGAAGCTTTCTTT